Below are 30 T cell receptor beta chains sequenced from a single sample in a study of PD-1 blockade in classical Hodgkin lymphoma. Time point indicated: cycle 4 day 1 (C4D1), after 6 weeks of nivolumab. Each of the patients experienced relapse following autologous stem cell transplantation, and their brentuximab vedotin exposure differed. Profiling relied on immunoSEQ multiplex PCR, and the TCRdb table lists in-frame clones only, not all of them. The data contain approximately 61,000 clones, about 85% of them singletons. The specimen was peripheral blood mononuclear cells (PBMCs), collected before the fourth cycle of nivolumab. The source is a human donor with classical Hodgkin lymphoma.

V gene TRBV19 combines with J gene TRBJ1-1; D is unclear. Trimming removed 2 bases from V and 2 bases from J, with 6 bases in between. This CDR3 region has 13 residues. CDR1 and CDR2 (germline): LNHDA, SQIVND (reference sequence). CDR3 bases: TGTGCCAGTAGTATATTGGGAAACACTGAAGCTTTCTTT. It yields the protein CASSILGNTEAFF.

This sequence joins TRBV28 and TRBJ2-7; 9 bases map to TRBD2. The CDR3 extends over 14 amino acids. Germline CDR1 is MDHEN and CDR2 is SYDVKM. J lost 3 bases, V lost 6 bases, and 6 bases had no gene match. The CDR3: CASREAGGNYEQYF. Written as DNA, the CDR3 is TGTGCCAGCAGAGAAGCGGGGGGTAACTACGAGCAGTACTTC.

The chain uses TRBV6-6 and TRBJ2-3; 7 positions match TRBD2. The germline V gene encodes CDR1 MNHNY and CDR2 SVGAGI (reference sequence). The CDR3 sequence is 14 residues long. The V and J ends lost 7 bases and 5 bases, in that order; junction bases with no gene match: 9. The CDR3 DNA reads TGTGCCAGCACCGGAGCGGGCGGGGGAGATACGCAGTATTTT. This translates into CASTGAGGGDTQYF.

The chain is built from TRBV9 and TRBJ2-5; the D is unclear. Germline V gives CDR1 SGDLS, CDR2 YYNGEE. The CDR3 runs 14 residues. V lost 0 bases to trimming and J lost 2 bases, with 8 bases between them. The CDR3 DNA follows: TGTGCCAGCAGCGTAGCTCAGTTACAAGAGACCCAGTACTTC. This gives the protein CASSVAQLQETQYF.

The V call is TRBV7-3, the J call TRBJ2-1, with a weak D call TRBD2 (6 bases). Germline V gene data show CDR1 as SGHTA and CDR2 as FQGTGA. The CDR3 contains 14 residues. V was pared by 1 base and J by 8 bases, with 12 bases between. CDR3 nucleotides: TGTGCCAGCAGCTTAATGGGAGGTAGCCATGAGCAGTTCTTC. This codes for CASSLMGGSHEQFF.

The DNA for the CDR3 is TGCGCCAGCAGCACCCTGGCTAGCGGGTCCGGCAATGAGCAGTTCTTC. It is translated as CASSTLASGSGNEQFF. The J gene is TRBJ2-1, the V gene TRBV5-1, with TRBD2 matching 8 bases. Unmatched junction bases numbered 12, after V lost 4 bases and J lost 6 bases. This CDR3 comprises 16 residues. The germline V gene encodes CDR1 SGHRS and CDR2 YFSETQ. Full variable domain (outside the CDR3, taken from reference TRBV5-1 and TRBJ2-1): KAGVTQTPRYLIKTRGQQVTLSCSPISGHRSVSWYQQTPGQGLQFLFEYFSETQRNKGNFPGRFSGRQFSNSRSEMNVSTLELGDSALYLCASSTLASGSGNEQFFGPGTRLTVL.

The genes are TRBV5-1 and TRBJ2-7, with D perhaps matching TRBD1 or TRBD2 (6 bases each). V was clipped by 0 bases and J by 4 bases, with 14 bases between them. The CDR3 is 15 residues long. In germline, CDR1 is SGHRS, CDR2 YFSETQ. Here the CDR3 reads CASSLEGGAAYEQYF. The CDR3 bases are TGCGCCAGCAGCTTGGAGGGGGGAGCCGCTTACGAGCAGTACTTC.

The V and J genes are TRBV5-1 and TRBJ2-3, with D possibly TRBD2 on 5 matching bases. The V end was cut by 0 bases, the J end by 1 base, with 6 bases between. The CDR3 has 14 amino acids. Germline CDR1 SGHRS, CDR2 YFSETQ. This chain's CDR3 is CASSLGGRTDTQYF. In DNA form, the CDR3 reads TGCGCCAGCAGCTTGGGAGGGCGCACAGATACGCAGTATTTT.

The genes are TRBV9 and TRBJ2-7; tentatively, D is TRBD1 (5 bases). Per germline, CDR1 SGDLS and CDR2 YYNGEE. The germline V and J ends were trimmed by 3 bases and 1 base, with 11 bases remaining between them. The CDR3 consists of 14 residues. The DNA of the CDR3 is TGTGCCAGCAGCGCCCAGGGCCATTCCTACGAGCAGTACTTC. This encodes CASSAQGHSYEQYF.

V usage is TRBV6-6 and J usage is TRBJ2-7; TRBD1 matches at 8 bases. V shed 6 bases and J 3 bases; nucleotides not matched to a gene: 4. This CDR3 has 13 residues. The germline gives CDR1 MNHNY, CDR2 SVGAGI (reference sequence). The CDR3 bases are TGTGCCAGCAGATCAGGGACAGGCTACGAGCAGTACTTC. It encodes CASRSGTGYEQYF.

V and J are TRBV5-1 and TRBJ2-5; a possible D gene is TRBD2 (5 bases). The CDR3 totals 13 residues. V gave up 3 bases and J gave up 4 bases, with 10 bases separating them. Germline V CDR1 and CDR2: SGHRS, YFSETQ. CDR3 in amino acids: CASSSGSGETQYF. CDR3 sequence (DNA): TGCGCCAGCAGCTCGGGGTCGGGAGAGACCCAGTACTTC. The whole variable domain, remainder taken from reference TRBV5-1 and TRBJ2-5, is KAGVTQTPRYLIKTRGQQVTLSCSPISGHRSVSWYQQTPGQGLQFLFEYFSETQRNKGNFPGRFSGRQFSNSRSEMNVSTLELGDSALYLCASSSGSGETQYFGPGTRLLVL.

This rearrangement joins TRBV4-2 to TRBJ1-5, with 8 bases identical to TRBD1. J gave up 2 bases and V 2 bases, and 2 bases lay outside the gene matches. This CDR3 is built from 15 residues. CDR1 is LGHNA and CDR2 is YNFKEQ in the germline V gene. The CDR3, as DNA: TGTGCCAGCAGCCAACCGGACAGGGGCAATCAGCCCCAGCATTTT. Its translation is CASSQPDRGNQPQHF.

J is TRBJ1-6 and V is TRBV7-3; D gene ambiguous. Trimming removed 6 bases from V and 0 bases from J, with 9 bases in between. CDR1 is SGHTA and CDR2 is FQGTGA in the germline V gene. This CDR3 contains 15 residues. This chain's CDR3 is CASRAWTSYNSPLHF. Here the CDR3 DNA reads TGTGCCAGCAGAGCTTGGACCTCCTATAATTCACCCCTCCACTTT.

The rearrangement uses TRBV19 and TRBJ2-7; D gene unclear. The CDR3 length is 14 residues. Germline V gives CDR1 LNHDA, CDR2 SQIVND (reference sequence). Trimming cost V 5 bases and J 0 bases, with 11 bases left between them. CDR3 residues: CASSSSPSSYEQYF. As DNA, the CDR3 is TGTGCCAGTAGTTCGTCACCCAGCTCCTACGAGCAGTACTTC.

The chain recombines TRBV6-1 with TRBJ2-3, with 9 bases matching TRBD2. Trimming cost V 1 base and J 2 bases; bases outside gene matches: 7. Germline CDR1 MNHNS, CDR2 SASEGT. The CDR3 contains 17 residues. CDR3 amino acids: CASSEDALAGSTDTQYF. The CDR3 region has the DNA TGTGCCAGCAGTGAAGATGCCCTAGCGGGATCCACAGATACGCAGTATTTT.

The chain employs TRBV19 and TRBJ2-7; 9 nucleotides align to TRBD1. The CDR3 has 14 amino acids. Germline lookup yields CDR1 LNHDA and CDR2 SQIVND (reference sequence). Losses at the gene ends were 7 bases for V and 2 bases for J; bases not matched to a gene: 6. The CDR3 DNA is TGTGCCAGTATGCCCGGGACAGGGACCTACGAGCAGTACTTC. Protein product: CASMPGTGTYEQYF.

The chain has TRBV6-1 and TRBJ1-3, with no clear D. V was shortened by 8 bases and J by 4 bases, with 9 bases between the two germline ends. The CDR3 runs to 12 residues. Germline V gene lookup returns CDR1 MNHNS and CDR2 SASEGT. CDR3 DNA: TGTGCCAGCCTACCGCGGGGAAACACCATATATTTT. Translating it yields CASLPRGNTIYF.

This clone has only one observation. The chain has TRBV27 and TRBJ2-7; TRBD2 matches at 14 bases. The ends lost 8 bases at V and 1 base at J; junction bases unmatched: 4. The germline gives CDR1 MNHEY, CDR2 SMNVEV (reference sequence). This CDR3 is 15 amino acids long. CDR3 sequence (DNA): TGTGCCAGCGGACTAGCGGGGGGCCTGTCCTACGAGCAGTACTTC. Translation: CASGLAGGLSYEQYF.

The rearrangement uses TRBV7-8 and TRBJ2-7; D is uncertain. This CDR3 has 13 residues. CDR1 and CDR2 from the germline V gene are SGHVS and FQNEAQ. Trimming cost V 1 base and J 4 bases, with 8 bases left between them. CDR3 loop: CASSLGTPYEQYF. CDR3 sequence (DNA): TGTGCCAGCAGCTTAGGGACGCCGTACGAGCAGTACTTC.

V usage is TRBV6-5 and J usage is TRBJ1-4, with a weak D call TRBD1 (6 bases). V lost 7 bases to trimming and J lost 3 bases, with 9 bases between them. Germline assignment: CDR1 MNHEY and CDR2 SVGAGI. The length of the CDR3 is 13 residues. Here the CDR3 reads CASKGGANEKLFF. The CDR3 nucleotides read TGTGCCAGCAAGGGGGGGGCTAATGAAAAACTGTTTTTT.

The chain carries TRBV5-1 and TRBJ1-4, with D possibly TRBD1 on 5 matching bases. The CDR3 runs 15 residues. The ends were cut back, 0 bases at V and 7 bases at J, with 13 bases in the middle. The V gene's germline CDR1 is SGHRS and CDR2 YFSETQ. CDR3 loop: CASSLEGDRGEKLFF. The CDR3 DNA sequence: TGCGCCAGCAGCTTGGAAGGGGACCGCGGTGAAAAACTGTTTTTT.

This chain links TRBV28 with TRBJ2-7; D is uncertain. The CDR3 is made up of 15 amino acids. CDR1 is MDHEN, CDR2 SYDVKM, per germline. Trimming stripped 3 bases from V and 1 base from J, with 13 bases between. The CDR3 region has the DNA TGTGCCAGCAGTTTTGTGGACCGACCTTCCTACGAGCAGTACTTC. Translation gives CASSFVDRPSYEQYF.

As concerns this clone: Other nucleotide sequences in the sample specify the same CDR3. This rearrangement joins TRBV5-1 to TRBJ1-2; 9 nucleotides agree with TRBD1. This CDR3 is built from 13 residues. With 3 bases clipped from V and 4 bases from J, the junction kept 1 base outside the gene matches. The germline V gene has CDR1 SGHRS and CDR2 YFSETQ. The CDR3: CASSSGQGYGYTF. The CDR3 nucleotides are TGCGCCAGCAGCTCGGGACAGGGCTATGGCTACACCTTC. Supplemented by reference TRBV5-1 and TRBJ1-2, the full variable domain reads KAGVTQTPRYLIKTRGQQVTLSCSPISGHRSVSWYQQTPGQGLQFLFEYFSETQRNKGNFPGRFSGRQFSNSRSEMNVSTLELGDSALYLCASSSGQGYGYTFGSGTRLTVV.

This chain connects TRBV10-3 to TRBJ2-7, with 7 bases lining up with TRBD1. Trimming took 4 bases from V and 0 from J; bases not matched to a gene: 9. Per the germline V gene, CDR1 is ENHRY and CDR2 is SYGVKD. The CDR3 runs to 16 residues. For the CDR3, the DNA is TGTGCCATCAGTGTTCTCGGGACAGAAAGCTCCTACGAGCAGTACTTC. Its protein product is CAISVLGTESSYEQYF.

The chain joins TRBV5-1 to TRBJ1-1; D is uncertain. V was trimmed by 4 bases and J by 0 bases, leaving 7 bases between them. The CDR3 spans 13 residues. The germline CDR1 and CDR2 sequences are SGHRS and YFSETQ. The CDR3 sequence: CASSPQVNTEAFF. The DNA of the CDR3 is TGCGCCAGCAGCCCGCAGGTGAACACTGAAGCTTTCTTT.

Notes on this clone: One junction end disagrees with the germline gene, perhaps due to a read error. V gene TRBV6-6 combines with J gene TRBJ1-6; weak D call: TRBD1 (5 bases). This CDR3 is 15 amino acids long. The V gene's germline CDR1 is MNHNY and CDR2 SVGAGI (reference sequence). The CDR3 region is CTSSFSRDGNSPLHF. The CDR3 coding sequence is TGTACCAGCAGCTTCAGCCGGGACGGAAATTCACCCCTCCACTTT.

The V gene is TRBV5-4, the J gene TRBJ2-5; no clear D. The germline gives CDR1 SGHNT, CDR2 YYREEE (reference sequence). CDR3 length: 14 residues. Trimming took off 0 bases at V and 0 bases at J, with 6 bases between the two ends. In nucleotides, the CDR3 is TGTGCCAGCAGCTTGGAGGTCAACCAAGAGACCCAGTACTTC. This gives the protein CASSLEVNQETQYF.

This rearrangement joins TRBV5-1 to TRBJ2-2, with no clear D. This CDR3 is built from 14 residues. The V gene's germline CDR1 is SGHRS and CDR2 YFSETQ. Trimming took 0 bases from V and 6 from J, leaving 9 bases between them. CDR3 amino acids: CASSLGASSGELFF. The CDR3 DNA reads TGCGCCAGCAGCTTGGGGGCATCTTCCGGGGAGCTGTTTTTT.

The chain combines TRBV13 with TRBJ1-1; 8 nucleotides match TRBD1. The germline V gene has CDR1 PRHDT and CDR2 FYEKMQ (reference sequence). The length of the CDR3 is 15 residues. V gave up 5 bases and J gave up 1 base; unmatched junction bases: 6. The CDR3 here is CASSPLGQGNTEAFF. The CDR3 nucleotides read TGTGCCAGCAGCCCCCTCGGACAGGGGAACACTGAAGCTTTCTTT.

The genes are TRBV2 and TRBJ2-1; D remains ambiguous. CDR1 and CDR2 from the germline V gene are SNHLY and FYNNEI. The V end lost 8 bases, the J end lost 5 bases, and 13 bases lay between the germline ends. CDR3 length: 13 amino acids. The DNA of the CDR3 is TGTGCCAGCTCAGGCGAACGTCACAATGAGCAGTTCTTC. Amino acids: CASSGERHNEQFF.